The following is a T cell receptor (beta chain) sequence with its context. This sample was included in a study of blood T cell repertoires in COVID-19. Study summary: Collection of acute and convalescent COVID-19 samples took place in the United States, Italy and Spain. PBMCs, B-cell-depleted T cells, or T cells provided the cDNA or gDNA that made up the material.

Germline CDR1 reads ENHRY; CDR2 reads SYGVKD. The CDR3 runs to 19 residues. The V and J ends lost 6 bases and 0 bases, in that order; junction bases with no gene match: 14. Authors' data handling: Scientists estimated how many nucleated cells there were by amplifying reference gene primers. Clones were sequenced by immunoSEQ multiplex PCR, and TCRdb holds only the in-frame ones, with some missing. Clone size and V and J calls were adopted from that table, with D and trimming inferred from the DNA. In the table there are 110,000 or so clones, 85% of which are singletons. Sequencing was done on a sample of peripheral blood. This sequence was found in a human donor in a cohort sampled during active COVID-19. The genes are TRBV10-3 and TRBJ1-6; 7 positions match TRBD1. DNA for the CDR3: TGTGCCATCAGAGGGGACAGCTCCGGGTCAAGCTCCTATAATTCACCCCTCCACTTT. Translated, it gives CAIRGDSSGSSSYNSPLHF.